This T cell receptor beta chain was documented in a study of cytomegalovirus exposure and HLA in healthy donors. General study results and limits: A later analysis reportedly found that, within productive TCRs, an Asian-associated ancestry cluster had fewer N-insertions than the mean observed across the roughly 730 donors. Most subjects' HLA-A and HLA-B alleles were reportedly predicted from TCR beta sequences.

The junction had 3 bases not matched to a gene; V was cut back by 4 bases and J by 5 bases. The CDR3 extends over 13 amino acids. Germline CDR1 and CDR2: MNHEY and SVGAGI. The PCR used 60 Vbeta and 13 Jbeta primers. TCRdb keeps only in-frame clones here, not all; method: immunoSEQ multiplex PCR. The sample carries about 200,000 clones, around nine tenths recorded once. Comment on this clone: Its cognate antigen is unknown.

The chain combines TRBV6-5 with TRBJ2-5; 8 bases align to TRBD1. The sequenced sample was PBMCs. This clonotype was obtained from a woman between 25 and 40 years old in good health and CMV-seronegative. The CDR3 spells CASSFDRGETQYF. The CDR3 DNA is TGTGCCAGCAGTTTCGACAGGGGCGAGACCCAGTACTTC.